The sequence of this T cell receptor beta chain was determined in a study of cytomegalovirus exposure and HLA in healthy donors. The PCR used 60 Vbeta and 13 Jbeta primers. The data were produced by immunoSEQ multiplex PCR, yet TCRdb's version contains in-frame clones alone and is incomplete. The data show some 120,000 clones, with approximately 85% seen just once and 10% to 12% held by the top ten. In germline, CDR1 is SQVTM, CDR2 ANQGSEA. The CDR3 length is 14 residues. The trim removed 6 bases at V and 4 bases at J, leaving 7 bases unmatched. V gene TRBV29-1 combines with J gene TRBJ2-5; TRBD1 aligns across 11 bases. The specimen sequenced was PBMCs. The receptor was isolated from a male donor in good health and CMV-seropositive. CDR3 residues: CSVERTGGGETQYF. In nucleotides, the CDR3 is TGCAGCGTCGAACGGACAGGGGGCGGAGAGACCCAGTACTTC.